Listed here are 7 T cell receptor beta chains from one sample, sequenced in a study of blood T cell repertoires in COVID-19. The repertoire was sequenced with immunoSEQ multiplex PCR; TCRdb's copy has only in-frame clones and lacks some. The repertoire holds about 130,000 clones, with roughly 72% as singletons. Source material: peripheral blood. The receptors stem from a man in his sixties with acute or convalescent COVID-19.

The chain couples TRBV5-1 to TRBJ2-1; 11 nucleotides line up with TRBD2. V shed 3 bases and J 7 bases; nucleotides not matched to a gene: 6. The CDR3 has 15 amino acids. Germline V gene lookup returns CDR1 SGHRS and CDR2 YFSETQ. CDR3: CASSSTSGIANEQFF. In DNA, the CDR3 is TGCGCCAGCAGCTCGACTAGCGGGATTGCGAATGAGCAGTTCTTC.

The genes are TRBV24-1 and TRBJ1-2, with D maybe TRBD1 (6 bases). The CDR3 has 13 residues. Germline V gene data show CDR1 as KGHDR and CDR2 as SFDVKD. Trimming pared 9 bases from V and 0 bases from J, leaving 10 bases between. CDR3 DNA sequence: TGTGCCACCGCACAGGGAGCTAACTATGGCTACACCTTC. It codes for CATAQGANYGYTF.

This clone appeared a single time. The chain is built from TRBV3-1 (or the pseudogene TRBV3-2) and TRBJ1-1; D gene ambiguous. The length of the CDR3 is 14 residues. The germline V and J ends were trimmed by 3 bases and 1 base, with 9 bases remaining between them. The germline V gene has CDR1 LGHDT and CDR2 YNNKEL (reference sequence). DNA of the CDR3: TGTGCCAGCAGCCAGGAGGTTACGAACACTGAAGCTTTCTTT. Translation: CASSQEVTNTEAFF.

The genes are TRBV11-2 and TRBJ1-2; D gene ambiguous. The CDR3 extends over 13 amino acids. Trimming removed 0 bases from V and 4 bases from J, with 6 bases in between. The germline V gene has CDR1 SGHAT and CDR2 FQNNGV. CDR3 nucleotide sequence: TGTGCCAGCAGCTTAGACAGGCCCTATGGCTACACCTTC. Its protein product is CASSLDRPYGYTF.

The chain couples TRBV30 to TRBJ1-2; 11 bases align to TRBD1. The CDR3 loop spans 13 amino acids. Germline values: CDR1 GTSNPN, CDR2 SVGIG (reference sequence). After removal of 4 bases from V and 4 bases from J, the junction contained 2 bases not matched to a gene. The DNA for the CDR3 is TGTGCCTGGAAGGGACAGGGGGTCTATGGCTACACCTTC. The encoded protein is CAWKGQGVYGYTF.

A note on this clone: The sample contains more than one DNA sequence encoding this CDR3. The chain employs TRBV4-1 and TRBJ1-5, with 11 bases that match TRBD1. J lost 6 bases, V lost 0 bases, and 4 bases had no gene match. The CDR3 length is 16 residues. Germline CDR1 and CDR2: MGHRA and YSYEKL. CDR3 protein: CASSQDGTGGVQPQHF. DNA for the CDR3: TGCGCCAGCAGCCAAGATGGGACAGGGGGGGTTCAGCCCCAGCATTTT.

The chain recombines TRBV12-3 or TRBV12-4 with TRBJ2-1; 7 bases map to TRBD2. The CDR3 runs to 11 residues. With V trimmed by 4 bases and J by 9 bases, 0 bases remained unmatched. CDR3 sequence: CASSWGGEQFF. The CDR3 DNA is TGTGCCAGCAGTTGGGGGGGTGAGCAGTTCTTC.